The 30 T cell receptor beta chains below all came from one sample that was sequenced in a study of T cell repertoires in cytomegalovirus infection. The antigens for these receptors are not known. MiXCR, run by TCRdb on the reads, gives a single entry per CDR3 protein. The sample holds some 800,000 distinct CDR3 sequences, almost 30% seen once. The specimen comprised cultured CD8+ T cells from PBMCs, sampled from culture after CMV antigen stimulation. The origin of the receptors is a human donor in good health (CMV status not recorded). Some clones in this sample may be carry-over from other donors' samples.

This chain connects TRBV6-6 to TRBJ2-7, with D hard to call. Trimming pared 4 bases from V and 3 bases from J, leaving 7 bases between. Germline CDR1 and CDR2: MNHNY and SVGAGI (reference sequence). CDR3 length: 12 amino acids. Written as DNA, the CDR3 is TGTGCCAGCAGTTTTGGTAACTACGAGCAGTACGTC. Its translation: CASSFGNYEQYV.

This clonotype showed up just once. The V call is TRBV5-8, the J call TRBJ2-7; 8 bases agree with TRBD1. This CDR3 contains 15 residues. Looked up from germline, CDR1 is SGHTS and CDR2 is YDEGEE. V lost 4 bases and J lost 5; bases outside the gene matches: 11. CDR3 nucleotides: TGTGCCAGCAGCCCCGGACAGGGTCTTTCCCACGAGCAGTACGTC. It specifies CASSPGQGLSHEQYV.

This clonotype came up a few times. The genes are TRBV19 and TRBJ2-2, with D tentatively TRBD1 or TRBD2 (5 bases each). Trimming took off 3 bases at V and 6 bases at J, with 20 bases between the two ends. The CDR3 has 17 amino acids. The germline CDR1 and CDR2 sequences are LNHDA and SQIVND (reference sequence). The CDR3 loop is CASSILIRDLLPGELFF. The CDR3 nucleotides are TGTGCCAGTAGTATTCTAATCAGGGACCTACTCCCCGGGGAGCTGTTTTTT. Combining the CDR3 with reference TRBV19 and TRBJ2-2 gives the whole variable domain DGGITQSPKYLFRKEGQNVTLSCEQNLNHDAMYWYRQDPGQGLRLIYYSQIVNDFQKGDIAEGYSVSREKKESFPLTVTSAQKNPTAFYLCASSILIRDLLPGELFFGEGSRLTVL.

Remarks on this clonotype: At one end, the junction sequence differs from germline, possibly due to a read error. The chain has TRBV7-9 and TRBJ2-1, with D tentatively TRBD1 or TRBD2 (5 bases each). This CDR3 is 13 amino acids long. The V gene's germline CDR1 is SEHNR and CDR2 FQNEAQ (reference sequence). The CDR3 loop is CALRGESYNEQSF. Here the CDR3 DNA reads TGTGCCTTACGAGGGGAATCTTACAATGAGCAGTCCTTC.

The table lists this clonotype with a few counts. V is TRBV2 and J is TRBJ1-2; D might be TRBD1 (6 bases). V gave up 7 bases and J gave up 2 bases, with 11 bases separating them. From germline, CDR1 is SNHLY and CDR2 FYNNEI. CDR3 size: 13 residues. The CDR3 loop is CASTTGFNYGYTF. The CDR3 bases are TGTGCCAGCACCACAGGGTTCAACTATGGCTACACCTTC.

V gene TRBV6-6 combines with J gene TRBJ2-5; no clear D gene. Germline CDR1 MNHNY, CDR2 SVGAGI (reference sequence). The CDR3 loop spans 12 amino acids. With 11 bases removed from V and 5 bases from J, the gap between germline ends came to 15 bases. The CDR3 reads CAFGPNGETQYF. For the CDR3, the DNA is TGTGCCTTCGGACCGAATGGGGAGACCCAGTACTTC.

This clonotype was found many times. The J gene is TRBJ2-5, the V gene TRBV7-9, with 7 bases aligning to TRBD1. This CDR3 is built from 14 residues. J was trimmed by 2 bases and V by 4 bases; bases with no gene match: 4. The germline V gene encodes CDR1 SEHNR and CDR2 FQNEAQ (reference sequence). CDR3 in amino acids: CASSSSTGQETQYF. The CDR3 bases are TGTGCCAGCAGCTCTTCGACAGGGCAAGAGACCCAGTACTTC. Using reference TRBV7-9 and TRBJ2-5 for the parts outside the CDR3, the full variable domain is DTGVSQNPRHKITKRGQNVTFRCDPISEHNRLYWYRQTLGQGPEFLTYFQNEAQLEKSRLLSDRFSAERPKGSFSTLEIQRTEQGDSAMYLCASSSSTGQETQYFGPGTRLLVL.

There are a few counts of this clonotype. V usage is TRBV19 and J usage is TRBJ2-2, with 7 bases that match TRBD1. CDR3 length equals 14 residues. Germline assignment: CDR1 LNHDA and CDR2 SQIVND (reference sequence). V shed 7 bases and J 6 bases; nucleotides not matched to a gene: 8. The CDR3 protein is CASKDRKGAGELFF. The CDR3 DNA is TGTGCCAGTAAGGACAGGAAAGGCGCCGGGGAGCTGTTTTTT.

This clonotype was counted a few times. The genes are TRBV2 and TRBJ2-3, with D perhaps being TRBD1 or TRBD2 (5 bases each). This CDR3 spans 16 amino acids. The germline CDR1 and CDR2 sequences are SNHLY and FYNNEI. Trimming removed 6 bases from V and 2 bases from J, with 18 bases in between. CDR3 loop: CASRGVLPPYTDTQYF. The CDR3 DNA follows: TGTGCCAGCAGGGGGGTTCTTCCTCCTTACACAGATACGCAGTATTTT.

This clonotype was counted ten times or more. The chain uses TRBV6-6 and TRBJ1-5; 9 bases map to TRBD1. Per germline, CDR1 MNHNY and CDR2 SVGAGI (reference sequence). The CDR3 runs to 16 residues. The V and J ends lost 0 bases and 5 bases, in that order; junction bases with no gene match: 5. CDR3 bases: TGTGCCAGCAGTTACTCGGGGGACAGGGACCATCAGCCCCAGCATTTT. It codes for CASSYSGDRDHQPQHF.

This clonotype was found a few times. The CDR3 protein is CASSLQAGFYNEQFF. The CDR3 coding sequence is TGTGCCAGCAGCTTACAAGCAGGTTTCTACAATGAGCAGTTCTTC. The chain links TRBV7-9 to TRBJ2-1, with no clear D. Between the trimmed V and J ends, which lost 2 bases and 3 bases, there was a span of 11 bases. The length of the CDR3 is 15 residues. Germline V gene data show CDR1 as SEHNR and CDR2 as FQNEAQ (reference sequence).

The chain couples TRBV27 to TRBJ1-2; D is possibly TRBD1 (6 bases). V shed 4 bases and J shed 4 bases, with 19 bases lying between them. The CDR3 sequence is 16 residues long. Germline V gene sequence: CDR1 MNHEY, CDR2 SMNVEV (reference sequence). CDR3 in DNA: TGTGCCAGCAGTTCGGTGAACAGGGACTTCCCCTATGGCTACACCTTC. Protein product: CASSSVNRDFPYGYTF.

This clonotype occurred a few times. The DNA of the CDR3 is TGTGCCAGTAGGCTGGGACAGATCAATGAGCAGTTCTTC. Its translation: CASRLGQINEQFF. The rearrangement joins TRBV19 to TRBJ2-1, with 7 nucleotides matching TRBD1. Germline values: CDR1 LNHDA, CDR2 SQIVND (reference sequence). Trimming removed 6 bases from V and 6 bases from J; junction bases left unmatched: 5. The CDR3 extends over 13 amino acids.

This clonotype was picked up many times. The gene calls are TRBV2 and TRBJ1-2; 8 bases map to TRBD1. The CDR3 extends over 14 amino acids. Trimming took 4 bases from V and 4 from J; bases not matched to a gene: 5. Germline V gives CDR1 SNHLY, CDR2 FYNNEI. As DNA, the CDR3 is TGTGCCAGCAGTGCCCAGGGGGCCGGCTATGGCTACACCTTC. It translates to CASSAQGAGYGYTF.

The chain couples TRBV6-2 or TRBV6-3 to TRBJ1-1; D unclear. CDR3 length: 16 amino acids. Deletions cut 6 bases from V and 1 base from J, with 18 bases between. Germline CDR1 reads MNHEY; CDR2 reads SVGEGT. CDR3 sequence: CASRQPRAGSNTEAFF. CDR3 DNA sequence: TGTGCCAGCAGACAACCCCGGGCGGGTTCGAACACTGAAGCTTTCTTT.

The chain is built from TRBV7-6 and TRBJ2-4, with D perhaps matching TRBD1 or TRBD2 (5 bases each). In germline, CDR1 is SGHVS, CDR2 FNYEAQ. Trimming took off 5 bases at V and 8 bases at J, with 16 bases between the two ends. CDR3 length equals 14 residues. The CDR3 bases are TGTGCCAGCAGCCCCCGGGACCTGGGGGACATTCAGTACTTC. It translates to CASSPRDLGDIQYF.

This clonotype has just a few counts. The CDR3 DNA is TGTGCCAGCAGCTCGGACAGGCGTACTGAAGCTTTCTTT. Translated: CASSSDRRTEAFF. The J gene is TRBJ1-1, the V gene TRBV11-1; 7 bases are shared with TRBD1. Per germline, CDR1 SGHAT and CDR2 FQDESV (reference sequence). V gave up 4 bases and J gave up 5 bases; unmatched junction bases: 4. The CDR3 has 13 residues. Together with reference TRBV11-1 and TRBJ1-1, the CDR3 gives the full variable domain: EAEVAQSPRYKITEKSQAVAFWCDPISGHATLYWYRQILGQGPELLVQFQDESVVDDSQLPKDRFSAERLKGVDSTLKIQPAELGDSAMYLCASSSDRRTEAFFGQGTRLTVV.

Details on this clonotype: One end of the junction is discordant with germline, which a read error may explain. The V call is TRBV27, the J call TRBJ2-1; D possibly corresponds to TRBD2 (6 bases). This CDR3 has 15 residues. Germline V lookup: CDR1 MNHEY, CDR2 SMNVEV (reference sequence). The CDR3 reads CASTLLWGDPNGQFF. CDR3 in DNA: TGTGCCAGCACCTTATTGTGGGGGGATCCCAATGGGCAGTTCTTC.

The chain links TRBV6-2 or TRBV6-3 to TRBJ2-7; D gene uncertain. From germline, CDR1 is MNHEY and CDR2 SVGEGT. This CDR3 has 12 amino acids. With 7 bases removed from V and 3 bases from J, the gap between germline ends came to 10 bases. The CDR3 DNA reads as TGTGCCAGCATCGGGCCTTTCTACGAGCAGTACGTC. It translates to CASIGPFYEQYV.

V gene TRBV6-1 combines with J gene TRBJ2-1; D possibly uses TRBD1 or TRBD2 (6 bases each). Trimming left V 9 bases short and J 4 bases short, with 13 bases between. This CDR3 has 13 amino acids. Per germline, CDR1 MNHNS and CDR2 SASEGT. This CDR3 is CASMEGGYNEQFF. CDR3 coding DNA: TGTGCCAGTATGGAGGGGGGATACAATGAGCAGTTCTTC.

This chain joins TRBV7-9 and TRBJ2-3; D might be TRBD2 (5 bases). Trimming left V 5 bases short and J 2 bases short, with 29 bases between. Germline lookup yields CDR1 SEHNR and CDR2 FQNEAQ (reference sequence). This CDR3 is built from 20 residues. CDR3 DNA sequence: TGTGCCAGCAGCCTAACGGGGTGGGCCGGGGAACGGGCGAACACAGATACGCAGTATTTT. Its translation: CASSLTGWAGERANTDTQYF. Based on the CDR3 plus reference TRBV7-9 and TRBJ2-3, the full variable domain is DTGVSQNPRHKITKRGQNVTFRCDPISEHNRLYWYRQTLGQGPEFLTYFQNEAQLEKSRLLSDRFSAERPKGSFSTLEIQRTEQGDSAMYLCASSLTGWAGERANTDTQYFGPGTRLTVL.

V is TRBV10-2 and J is TRBJ2-3; 8 nucleotides agree with TRBD2. The V gene's germline CDR1 is WSHSY and CDR2 SAAADI. There are 15 residues in the CDR3. Unmatched junction bases numbered 3, after V lost 2 bases and J lost 2 bases. The CDR3 DNA is TGCGCCAGCAGTGAGACTAGCGGAGACACAGATACGCAGTATTTT. This translates into CASSETSGDTDTQYF.

This clonotype was observed many times. The chain joins TRBV7-8 to TRBJ2-5, with D maybe TRBD1 (5 bases). CDR1 is SGHVS and CDR2 is FQNEAQ in the germline V gene. CDR3 length: 15 residues. V lost 3 bases to trimming and J lost 1 base, with 12 bases between them. CDR3 DNA sequence: TGTGCCAGCAGCTTCCCTAGGGGATTCCAAGAGACCCAGTACTTC. It yields the protein CASSFPRGFQETQYF.

This clonotype turned up a few times. The chain recombines TRBV28 with TRBJ1-1; perhaps TRBD1 as D (5 bases). V was shortened by 6 bases and J by 10 bases, with 12 bases between the two germline ends. Per germline, CDR1 MDHEN and CDR2 SYDVKM. The CDR3 consists of 11 residues. The CDR3 DNA reads TGTGCCAGCAGGATGGGGGTACGAGCTTTCTTT. Translated: CASRMGVRAFF.

Only a few counts were recorded for this clonotype. The chain joins TRBV27 to TRBJ2-5; 8 bases line up with TRBD2. Germline V gives CDR1 MNHEY, CDR2 SMNVEV (reference sequence). The CDR3 contains 15 residues. The junction had 3 bases not matched to a gene; V was cut back by 2 bases and J by 1 base. CDR3 nucleotide sequence: TGTGCCAGCAGTTTAGCAGCGGGGGCCCAAGAGACCCAGTACTTC. It translates to CASSLAAGAQETQYF.

This clonotype has a handful of counts. J is TRBJ1-3 and V is TRBV6-5, with no clear D. The CDR3 covers 18 residues. V was pared by 2 bases and J by 0 bases, with 17 bases between. Germline lookup yields CDR1 MNHEY and CDR2 SVGAGI. Here the CDR3 reads CASSYGTAGPASGNTIYF. The CDR3 bases are TGTGCCAGCAGTTACGGCACCGCGGGCCCGGCCTCTGGAAACACCATATATTTT.

DNA of the CDR3: TGTGCCAGCAGCTTTGGACAGGGGAGGACCTACAATGAGCAGTTCTTC. The encoded protein is CASSFGQGRTYNEQFF. J is TRBJ2-1 and V is TRBV7-9; 9 positions match TRBD1. This CDR3 contains 16 residues. Looked up from germline, CDR1 is SEHNR and CDR2 is FQNEAQ (reference sequence). The junction had 5 bases not matched to a gene; V was cut back by 3 bases and J by 2 bases.

This clonotype was counted only a few times. The rearrangement joins TRBV20-1 to TRBJ2-2, with 11 bases lining up with TRBD1. The CDR3 covers 16 residues. Germline V gene lookup returns CDR1 DFQATT and CDR2 SNEGSKA (reference sequence). Unmatched junction bases numbered 11, after V lost 4 bases and J lost 7 bases. CDR3 DNA sequence: TGCAGTGCTACCACTCCGGGACAGGGGGGATACGGGGAGCTGTTTTTT. It translates to CSATTPGQGGYGELFF.

The chain joins TRBV27 to TRBJ2-1, with TRBD1 matching over 9 bases. The CDR3 extends over 15 amino acids. Germline CDR1 MNHEY, CDR2 SMNVEV (reference sequence). V trimming: 6 bases; J trimming: 3 bases; junction bases outside the gene matches: 6. The CDR3 sequence is CASSRGTGFYNEQFF. DNA of the CDR3: TGTGCCAGCAGCCGAGGGACAGGGTTCTACAATGAGCAGTTCTTC.

V and J are TRBV20-1 and TRBJ1-3; 8 bases are a match to TRBD1. The CDR3 covers 15 residues. Trimming at V came to 0 bases and at J to 3 bases, leaving 4 bases not matched to a gene. Germline assignment: CDR1 DFQATT and CDR2 SNEGSKA (reference sequence). The CDR3 sequence: CSARDQGAFGNTIYF. CDR3 DNA: TGCAGTGCTAGAGATCAGGGGGCCTTTGGAAACACCATATATTTT.